Shown below are 10 T cell receptor beta chains from a single sample sequenced in a study of blood T cell repertoires in COVID-19. The method was immunoSEQ multiplex PCR; TCRdb's version includes in-frame clones alone and lacks a portion of them. The data show 40,000 to 50,000 clones, 75% to 90% seen once. Material for sequencing was peripheral blood. The receptors stem from a man aged 50-60 years with active COVID-19.

The V call is TRBV27, the J call TRBJ2-7; the D gene is possibly TRBD1 (5 bases). The germline V and J ends were trimmed by 4 bases and 5 bases, with 12 bases remaining between them. Germline V gene data show CDR1 as MNHEY and CDR2 as SMNVEV (reference sequence). The CDR3 has 13 amino acids. The DNA for the CDR3 is TGTGCCAGCAGTTATCAGGGTTTCAACGAGCAGTACTTC. The encoded protein is CASSYQGFNEQYF.

The chain is built from TRBV27 and TRBJ2-7; 12 bases are shared with TRBD1. In germline, CDR1 is MNHEY, CDR2 SMNVEV (reference sequence). J was trimmed by 2 bases and V by 6 bases; bases with no gene match: 5. The CDR3 spans 15 residues. CDR3 coding DNA: TGTGCCAGCAGCAGGGACAGGGGGCGGACCTACGAGCAGTACTTC. Protein sequence: CASSRDRGRTYEQYF.

The gene calls are TRBV29-1 and TRBJ1-2; TRBD1 might be the D (6 bases). The CDR3 is made up of 13 amino acids. The germline V gene encodes CDR1 SQVTM and CDR2 ANQGSEA. V dropped 3 bases and J dropped 7 bases, with 15 bases sitting between them. The chain's CDR3 is CSVDRGAGRGYTF. CDR3 bases: TGCAGCGTTGATCGGGGGGCAGGACGTGGCTACACCTTC.

The V call is TRBV6-4, the J call TRBJ2-1, with 14 bases aligning to TRBD2. The V gene end was trimmed by 5 bases and the J gene end by 10 bases; junction bases not matched to a gene: 7. Germline V lookup: CDR1 MRHNA, CDR2 SNTAGT. CDR3 length equals 15 residues. The CDR3 protein is CASSPGTSGSGEQFF. CDR3 DNA sequence: TGTGCCAGCAGTCCCGGGACTAGCGGGAGTGGAGAGCAGTTCTTC.

The CDR3 sequence is CASSLSGTGAYEQYF. CDR3 bases: TGCGCCAGCAGCCTCTCCGGGACAGGGGCCTACGAGCAGTACTTC. V usage is TRBV4-1 and J usage is TRBJ2-7; 10 nucleotides agree with TRBD1. The CDR3 has 15 amino acids. The germline gives CDR1 MGHRA, CDR2 YSYEKL. J gave up 2 bases and V 4 bases, and 5 bases lay outside the gene matches.

The genes are TRBV6-4 and TRBJ1-1, with D possibly being TRBD1 (6 bases). Germline V gene data show CDR1 as MRHNA and CDR2 as SNTAGT. The CDR3 covers 11 residues. The V gene lost 5 bases and the J gene lost 5 bases, with 6 bases spanning the gap. Here the CDR3 reads CASSQGTEAFF. CDR3 bases: TGTGCCAGCAGTCAGGGGACTGAAGCTTTCTTT.

This chain connects TRBV24-1 to TRBJ2-5, with TRBD2 as a possible D gene (5 bases). V was cut by 0 bases and J by 0 bases, with 16 bases left in between. This CDR3 is built from 18 residues. Germline V gene lookup returns CDR1 KGHDR and CDR2 SFDVKD. The CDR3 DNA follows: TGTGCCACCAGTGATTTGCAACGGTGGGAGATGTACCAAGAGACCCAGTACTTC. Protein: CATSDLQRWEMYQETQYF.

The rearrangement uses TRBV20-1 and TRBJ2-5, with D hard to call. Trimming shortened V by 6 bases and J by 7 bases, and 9 bases separated the two germline ends. This CDR3 has 10 amino acids. The V gene's germline CDR1 is DFQATT and CDR2 SNEGSKA (reference sequence). The CDR3 reads CSAMRRTQYF. The CDR3 DNA follows: TGCAGTGCCATGCGTCGGACCCAGTACTTC.

The V call is TRBV19, the J call TRBJ2-4; tentatively, D is TRBD1 (5 bases). V gave up 3 bases and J gave up 8 bases, with 14 bases separating them. Per the germline V gene, CDR1 is LNHDA and CDR2 is SQIVND (reference sequence). CDR3 size: 14 residues. The CDR3 DNA is TGTGCCAGTAGTATTAGATCCAGGGCGGACATTCAGTACTTC. It translates to CASSIRSRADIQYF.

CDR3 sequence: CAWSVQGGNQPQHF. The CDR3 DNA reads TGTGCCTGGAGTGTACAAGGGGGCAATCAGCCCCAGCATTTT. The chain combines TRBV30 with TRBJ1-5, with D tentatively TRBD1 (5 bases). V gave up 0 bases and J gave up 2 bases, with 8 bases separating them. In germline, CDR1 is GTSNPN, CDR2 SVGIG (reference sequence). The CDR3 consists of 14 residues.